Included here is one TCR beta chain sequence, with context. Compared with germline, one end of the junction differs, possibly owing to a read error. This specimen belongs to a study of regulatory T cells in long-lasting Graves disease. Specified time point: newly diagnosed GD, antithyroid drugs for less than 3 months. Preparation of the TCR library used RNA extracted from PBMCs. Arm-PCR of CDR3 regions with iRepertoire HTBI primers generated TCR beta libraries. MiXCR was run by TCRdb on the multiplex PCR reads, yielding one entry per CDR3 protein. Among some 490,000 distinct CDR3 sequences listed, around 13% were seen once. The germline CDR1 and CDR2 sequences are SGDLS and YYNGEE. This CDR3 is 17 amino acids long. This sample was shared with a second study, whose subject was T cells in Graves' hyperthyroidism and ophthalmopathy.

This chain joins TRBV9 and TRBJ1-2; the match to TRBD1 covers 7 bases. The source material was peripheral blood mononuclear cells (PBMCs), sampled at new diagnosis, from a patient treated with antithyroid drugs. The clonotype was recovered from a woman aged 25 to 45 with Graves disease. The CDR3 DNA sequence: TGTGCCACCAGCACCCGCCCCCTGGGGGGACAGCTCTATGGCTACACCTTC. Its protein is CATSTRPLGGQLYGYTF.